These 26 T cell receptor beta chains were sequenced from one sample in a study of T cell changes during pregnancy in multiple sclerosis. Measured with immunoSEQ multiplex PCR; TCRdb has only the in-frame clones, and not every one. This table has approximately 100,000 clones, around nine tenths appearing once. Sequencing was performed on peripheral blood, taken after pregnancy. The origin of the receptors is a female donor with multiple sclerosis, enrolled in a pregnancy study.

The chain has TRBV6-5 and TRBJ1-2, with D perhaps matching TRBD1 (5 bases). Germline V gene data show CDR1 as MNHEY and CDR2 as SVGAGI. The V end was cut by 8 bases, the J end by 8 bases, with 21 bases between. The CDR3 covers 14 residues. CDR3 in DNA: TGTGCCAGCGGAGAAATGTCAGGGCGTCTCGGCTACACCTTC. Translated: CASGEMSGRLGYTF.

The V and J genes are TRBV5-1 and TRBJ1-2, with a tentative D call TRBD1 (5 bases). This CDR3 spans 13 amino acids. V lost 4 bases to trimming and J lost 8 bases, with 15 bases between them. Germline V lookup: CDR1 SGHRS, CDR2 YFSETQ. The DNA of the CDR3 is TGCGCCAGCAGCCTTCGGAGGGGAGGAGGCTACACCTTC. Protein product: CASSLRRGGGYTF.

The J gene is TRBJ2-7, the V gene TRBV7-9, with TRBD1 identical over 7 bases. Germline trimming cut 1 base from V and 0 bases from J; bases unmatched to any gene: 6. The germline gives CDR1 SEHNR, CDR2 FQNEAQ (reference sequence). This CDR3 is 16 amino acids long. CDR3 in DNA: TGTGCCAGCAGCTTAGTAGGAAGGGGGCGCTCCTACGAGCAGTACTTC. Encoded protein: CASSLVGRGRSYEQYF.

This rearrangement joins TRBV28 to TRBJ2-5; 9 bases align to TRBD1. The CDR3 runs to 16 residues. Trimming cost V 3 bases and J 5 bases; bases outside gene matches: 10. Per the germline V gene, CDR1 is MDHEN and CDR2 is SYDVKM. The CDR3 is CASSFGVWTGDETQYF. CDR3 DNA sequence: TGTGCCAGCAGTTTCGGGGTATGGACAGGGGACGAGACCCAGTACTTC.

The chain combines TRBV30 with TRBJ2-1; 11 bases match TRBD2. The junction had 8 bases not matched to a gene; V was cut back by 1 base and J by 3 bases. This CDR3 is 17 amino acids long. Germline values: CDR1 GTSNPN, CDR2 SVGIG (reference sequence). The CDR3 region has the DNA TGTGCCTGGAGTGCGGGGAGGACTAGCGGGCACTACAATGAGCAGTTCTTC. It codes for CAWSAGRTSGHYNEQFF.

J is TRBJ2-1 and V is TRBV2, with 7 nucleotides matching TRBD2. Trimming took 4 bases from V and 1 from J; bases not matched to a gene: 4. The CDR3 covers 15 residues. Germline CDR1 SNHLY, CDR2 FYNNEI. CDR3 coding DNA: TGTGCCAGCAGTGTGGGAGGGAGGTCCTACAATGAGCAGTTCTTC. Translated, it gives CASSVGGRSYNEQFF.

The CDR3 here is CSVERAAVANIQYF. The CDR3 nucleotides read TGCAGCGTTGAAAGGGCGGCGGTAGCGAACATTCAGTACTTC. V usage is TRBV29-1 and J usage is TRBJ2-4; weak D call: TRBD2 (5 bases). V dropped 2 bases and J dropped 7 bases, with 15 bases sitting between them. Germline CDR1 is SQVTM and CDR2 is ANQGSEA. This CDR3 is 14 amino acids long.

The CDR3: CASSEAPSGRQLNYEQYF. CDR3 nucleotides: TGTGCCAGCAGTGAGGCGCCTAGCGGGAGACAGTTAAACTACGAGCAGTACTTC. The V gene is TRBV6-1, the J gene TRBJ2-7, with 10 bases identical to TRBD2. V shed 3 bases, J shed 3 bases, and the junction held 14 bases outside the gene matches. The CDR3 runs to 18 residues. The germline V gene encodes CDR1 MNHNS and CDR2 SASEGT.

The chain links TRBV6-5 to TRBJ2-5; D is unclear. The germline V and J ends were trimmed by 6 bases and 2 bases, with 4 bases remaining between them. CDR1 MNHEY and CDR2 SVGAGI come from the germline V gene. CDR3 length: 11 residues. CDR3 in amino acids: CASSLQETQYF. The DNA of the CDR3 is TGTGCCAGCAGCCTACAAGAGACCCAGTACTTC.

V is TRBV28 and J is TRBJ1-1, with a possible D match to TRBD1 (5 bases). From germline, CDR1 is MDHEN and CDR2 SYDVKM. There are 15 residues in the CDR3. V was shortened by 8 bases and J by 0 bases, with 16 bases between the two germline ends. The CDR3 spells CASPPGGTLNTEAFF. The CDR3 DNA sequence: TGTGCCAGCCCCCCCGGGGGGACCTTGAACACTGAAGCTTTCTTT.

The chain couples TRBV11-2 to TRBJ1-6; D uncertain. The CDR3 extends over 15 amino acids. CDR1 SGHAT and CDR2 FQNNGV come from the germline V gene. V lost 4 bases and J lost 10, with 17 bases in between. The CDR3: CASSSAPGGGSPLHF. The CDR3 DNA sequence: TGTGCCAGCAGCTCAGCCCCGGGTGGCGGGTCACCCCTCCACTTT.

This clone was recorded once. The V gene is TRBV6-5, the J gene TRBJ2-7; D possibly corresponds to TRBD1 (6 bases). The germline gives CDR1 MNHEY, CDR2 SVGAGI. CDR3 length: 14 amino acids. V was pared by 6 bases and J by 0 bases, with 12 bases between. CDR3 in DNA: TGTGCCAGCAGCCACGGACAGTTCTCCTACGAGCAGTACTTC. Its translation: CASSHGQFSYEQYF.

The chain combines TRBV27 with TRBJ2-1; D gene unclear. The V and J ends lost 5 bases and 0 bases respectively, with 20 bases between them. Germline V lookup: CDR1 MNHEY, CDR2 SMNVEV (reference sequence). This CDR3 region has 18 residues. The CDR3 region has the DNA TGTGCCAGCAGTCCCCAAGACCTAGACCCAAGCTCCTACAATGAGCAGTTCTTC. Residues: CASSPQDLDPSSYNEQFF.

In this sample, this clone turned up once. The chain employs TRBV9 and TRBJ2-1; TRBD2 matches at 8 bases. V was clipped by 7 bases and J by 9 bases; unmatched bases: 15. From germline, CDR1 is SGDLS and CDR2 YYNGEE. CDR3 length: 15 residues. Here the CDR3 reads CASGVSRGGPSEQFF. The DNA for the CDR3 is TGTGCCAGCGGTGTCTCACGGGGGGGCCCCAGTGAGCAGTTCTTC.

The chain joins TRBV19 to TRBJ2-7; 8 nucleotides match TRBD1. After removal of 9 bases from V and 0 bases from J, the junction contained 7 bases not matched to a gene. The CDR3 has 14 amino acids. Germline assignment: CDR1 LNHDA and CDR2 SQIVND (reference sequence). CDR3 sequence (DNA): TGTGCCAGCACCCCGGGGACAGGCTCCTACGAGCAGTACTTC. Protein: CASTPGTGSYEQYF.

DNA for the CDR3: TGTGCCAGCAGTGAAGCGATCACAGGGGTCTACGAGCAGTACTTC. This codes for CASSEAITGVYEQYF. This sequence joins TRBV6-1 and TRBJ2-7; 7 nucleotides match TRBD1. There are 15 residues in the CDR3. J gave up 3 bases and V 0 bases, and 5 bases lay outside the gene matches. Germline CDR1 reads MNHNS; CDR2 reads SASEGT.

This clone was observed a single time. This chain connects TRBV27 to TRBJ2-1; 11 nucleotides agree with TRBD2. This CDR3 spans 18 amino acids. Germline assignment: CDR1 MNHEY and CDR2 SMNVEV (reference sequence). V gave up 3 bases and J gave up 6 bases; unmatched junction bases: 13. CDR3: CASSLNSGGGSFRNEQFF. The CDR3, as DNA: TGTGCCAGCAGTTTGAATAGCGGGGGGGGCTCTTTTCGCAATGAGCAGTTCTTC.

The V gene is TRBV21-1, the J gene TRBJ2-3; the table calls TRBD1, which could not be checked here. TRBV21-1 is listed as a pseudogene. This CDR3 is 12 amino acids long. CDR3 coding DNA: TGTGCCAGCAGCAAACAGAAGAATACGCAGTATTTT. This gives the protein CASSKQKNTQYF.

This sequence joins TRBV4-1 and TRBJ2-2, with 10 bases matching TRBD1. Trimming took 4 bases from V and 3 from J; bases not matched to a gene: 5. The CDR3 contains 16 residues. Germline V gives CDR1 MGHRA, CDR2 YSYEKL. CDR3 residues: CASSLSGTGDTGELFF. For the CDR3, the DNA is TGCGCCAGCAGCCTATCCGGGACAGGGGACACCGGGGAGCTGTTTTTT.

The sample holds many counts of this clone. V usage is TRBV6-1 and J usage is TRBJ2-7; 9 bases match TRBD1. The CDR3 is 15 residues long. Unmatched junction bases numbered 10, after V lost 6 bases and J lost 4 bases. The germline V gene has CDR1 MNHNS and CDR2 SASEGT. The CDR3 DNA follows: TGTGCCAGCAGCCTAGACGGGACAGGGTCTTACGAGCAGTACTTC. Protein: CASSLDGTGSYEQYF.

V gene TRBV30 combines with J gene TRBJ1-1; D gene ambiguous. Germline V gene sequence: CDR1 GTSNPN, CDR2 SVGIG (reference sequence). Trimming left V 4 bases short and J 3 bases short, with 6 bases between. This CDR3 comprises 11 residues. In nucleotides, the CDR3 is TGTGCCTGGACTACAGACACTGAAGCTTTCTTT. Protein: CAWTTDTEAFF.

The DNA of the CDR3 is TGTGCCAGCAGCCCTGTAGGGGGAAGAGAAACCCAGTACTTC. The encoded protein is CASSPVGGRETQYF. This chain connects TRBV5-4 to TRBJ2-5; TRBD1 might be the D (6 bases). The length of the CDR3 is 14 residues. The germline V gene encodes CDR1 SGHNT and CDR2 YYREEE (reference sequence). Trimming removed 4 bases at V and 8 bases at J, with 18 bases between.

This clone appeared a single time. The chain recombines TRBV6-5 with TRBJ1-2, with D unclear. With 0 bases removed from V and 7 bases from J, the gap between germline ends came to 9 bases. This CDR3 spans 13 amino acids. The germline gives CDR1 MNHEY, CDR2 SVGAGI. The CDR3 bases are TGTGCCAGCAGTTACTCGACGCGAGGTGGCTACACCTTC. Its translation: CASSYSTRGGYTF.

The CDR3 sequence is CASSSRMTGDYGYTF. In DNA, the CDR3 is TGTGCCAGTAGTTCGAGAATGACAGGGGACTATGGCTACACCTTC. The gene calls are TRBV19 and TRBJ1-2; 8 nucleotides agree with TRBD1. With 5 bases clipped from V and 3 bases from J, the junction kept 8 bases outside the gene matches. The CDR3 contains 15 residues. Germline V CDR1 and CDR2: LNHDA, SQIVND (reference sequence).

V gene TRBV4-3 combines with J gene TRBJ2-3; 13 bases fit TRBD2. Germline CDR1 and CDR2: LGHNA and YSLEER. CDR3 length equals 20 residues. Losses at the gene ends were 0 bases for V and 0 bases for J; bases not matched to a gene: 9. DNA for the CDR3: TGCGCCAGCAGCCAAGATCATGGACTAGCGGGGGCCTCTAGCACAGATACGCAGTATTTT. It specifies CASSQDHGLAGASSTDTQYF.

V usage is TRBV6-5 and J usage is TRBJ1-5; D call uncertain. V lost 0 bases and J lost 9, with 12 bases in between. Germline lookup yields CDR1 MNHEY and CDR2 SVGAGI. The CDR3 consists of 14 residues. The CDR3 DNA is TGTGCCAGCAGTTACTCACGCGTTCTGTGGCCCCAGCATTTT. Its translation is CASSYSRVLWPQHF.